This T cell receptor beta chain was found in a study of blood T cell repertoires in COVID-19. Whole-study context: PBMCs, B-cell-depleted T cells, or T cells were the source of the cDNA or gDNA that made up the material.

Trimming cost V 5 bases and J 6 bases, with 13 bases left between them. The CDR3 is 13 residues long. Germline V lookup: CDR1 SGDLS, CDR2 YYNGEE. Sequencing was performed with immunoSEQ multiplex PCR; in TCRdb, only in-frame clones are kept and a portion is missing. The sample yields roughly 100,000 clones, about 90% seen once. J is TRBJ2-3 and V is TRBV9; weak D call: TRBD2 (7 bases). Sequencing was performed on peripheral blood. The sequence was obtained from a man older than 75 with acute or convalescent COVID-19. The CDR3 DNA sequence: TGTGCCAGCAGTGTCGGGGGGCAGGATACGCAGTATTTT. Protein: CASSVGGQDTQYF.